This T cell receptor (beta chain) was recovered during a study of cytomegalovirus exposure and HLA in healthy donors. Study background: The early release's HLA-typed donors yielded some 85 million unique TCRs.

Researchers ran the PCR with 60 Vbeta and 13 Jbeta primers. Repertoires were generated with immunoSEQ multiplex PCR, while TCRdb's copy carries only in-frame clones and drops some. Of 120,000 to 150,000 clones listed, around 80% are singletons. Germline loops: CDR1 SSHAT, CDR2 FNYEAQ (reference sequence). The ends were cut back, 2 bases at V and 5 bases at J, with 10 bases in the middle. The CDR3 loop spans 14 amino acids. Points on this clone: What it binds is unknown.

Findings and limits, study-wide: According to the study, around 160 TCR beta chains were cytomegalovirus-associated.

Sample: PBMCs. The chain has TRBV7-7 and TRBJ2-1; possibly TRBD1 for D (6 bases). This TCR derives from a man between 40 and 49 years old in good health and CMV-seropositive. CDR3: CASSLRDTHNEQFF. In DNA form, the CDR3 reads TGTGCCAGCAGCTTAAGGGACACTCACAATGAGCAGTTCTTC.